This passage covers 2 T cell receptor beta chains from one sample sequenced in a study of cytomegalovirus exposure and HLA in healthy donors. Use of 60 Vbeta and 13 Jbeta primers characterized the PCR. Only in-frame clones appear in the TCRdb table, and some are missing; sequencing was by immunoSEQ multiplex PCR. The sample yields about 95,000 clones, roughly three quarters seen once. The sample taken for sequencing was PBMCs. These receptors were taken from a woman in her 40s in good health and CMV-seronegative.

V gene TRBV7-9 combines with J gene TRBJ1-1, with 9 bases matching TRBD1. V shed 3 bases, J shed 2 bases, and the junction held 7 bases outside the gene matches. CDR3 size: 16 residues. The germline V gene has CDR1 SEHNR and CDR2 FQNEAQ (reference sequence). DNA of the CDR3: TGTGCCAGCAGCTTCCCCCCGGGACAGGGTAACACTGAAGCTTTCTTT. Amino acids: CASSFPPGQGNTEAFF.

Turning to this clone: A junction end diverges from the germline sequence, so it may reflect a read error. V gene TRBV7-3 combines with J gene TRBJ2-1; TRBD2 matches at 8 bases. The CDR3 contains 14 residues. Germline values: CDR1 SGHTA, CDR2 FQGTGA. The chain's CDR3 is CASSITGGPSEQFF. The DNA for the CDR3 is TGTGCCAGCAGCATAACGGGGGGGCCAAGTGAGCAGTTCTTC.